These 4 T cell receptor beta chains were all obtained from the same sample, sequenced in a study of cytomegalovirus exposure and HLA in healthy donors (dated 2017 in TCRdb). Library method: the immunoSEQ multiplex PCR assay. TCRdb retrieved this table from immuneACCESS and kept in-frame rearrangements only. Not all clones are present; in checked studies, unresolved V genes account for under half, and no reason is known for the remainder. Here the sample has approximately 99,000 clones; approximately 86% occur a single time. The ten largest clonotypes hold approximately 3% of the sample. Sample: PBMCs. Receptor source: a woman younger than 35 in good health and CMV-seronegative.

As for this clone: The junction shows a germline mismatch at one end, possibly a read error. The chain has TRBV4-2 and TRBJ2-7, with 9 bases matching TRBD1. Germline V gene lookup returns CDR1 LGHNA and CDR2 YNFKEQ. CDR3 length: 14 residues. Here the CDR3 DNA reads TGTGCCAGCAGCCAAGGTCGTGGTCGAGACAGGGGGTTATTC. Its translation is CASSQGRGRDRGLF.

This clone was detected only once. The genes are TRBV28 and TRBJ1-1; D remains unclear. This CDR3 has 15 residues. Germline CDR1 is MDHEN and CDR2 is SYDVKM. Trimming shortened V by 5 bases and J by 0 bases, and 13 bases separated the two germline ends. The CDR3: CASSGGGTLNTEAFF. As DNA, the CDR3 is TGTGCCAGCAGTGGAGGCGGCACCTTGAACACTGAAGCTTTCTTT.

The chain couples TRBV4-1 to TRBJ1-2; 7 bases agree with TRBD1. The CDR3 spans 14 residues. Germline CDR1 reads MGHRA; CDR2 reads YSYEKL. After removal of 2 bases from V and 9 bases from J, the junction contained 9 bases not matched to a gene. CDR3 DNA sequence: TGCGCCAGCAGCCAATCCAGGGGGGAGGTTAGCTACACCTTC. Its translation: CASSQSRGEVSYTF.

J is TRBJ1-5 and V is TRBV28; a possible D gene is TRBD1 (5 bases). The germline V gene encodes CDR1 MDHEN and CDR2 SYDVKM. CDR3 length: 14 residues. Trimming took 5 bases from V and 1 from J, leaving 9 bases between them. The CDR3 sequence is CASSLYRSNQPQHF. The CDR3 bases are TGTGCCAGCAGTCTTTACAGGAGCAATCAGCCCCAGCATTTT.